Given below is one T cell receptor (beta chain) in context. Its antigen target is currently unknown. Base-call qualities are not available, and no considerably larger clone is one nucleotide away. TCRbeta CDR3 regions were profiled by bias-controlled multiplex PCR amplification of genomic DNA with the immunoSEQ Assay. Per the authors' processing: To quantify the absolute abundance of each unique TCRbeta CDR3 region, the sequences were collapsed and filtered. Differential abundance was tested with two models: a binomial (Fisher-equivalent) model and a beta-binomial model that adds time-dependent variance fitted from healthy donors. Clones with fewer than 5 combined templates were removed, and a clone was called differentially abundant if the clone's Benjamini-Hochberg FDR was below 0.01. In the beta-binomial model, variance was expressed as a function of the total template count across the two samples, in the form v = (b*log(k)+a)^2. Held by TCRdb, this immuneACCESS table contains in-frame sequences only and omits some clones. Under half of the omission traces to an unresolved V gene where checked; the cause of the rest is unknown. From that table come the V and J calls and clone size; the DNA was used to work out D and trimming. This sample lists 90,000 to 95,000 clones; around 90% were detected once. The ten largest clones add up to about 6% of the sample.

The CDR1 and CDR2 encoded by the germline V gene (reference sequence) are SEHNR and FQNEAQ. Taken from cysteine to phenylalanine, the CDR3 has 14 residues. CDR3 DNA only is kept here, 42 bases in frame from base 1. V is clipped by 3 bases and J by 7 bases, and the sequence between their germline boundaries is 10 bases long. The data stem from a study of identifying expanded T cells in peripheral blood (dated by TCRdb to between 2017 and 2020). Context from the whole study: Separate aliquots of the same genomic DNA pool were sequenced to produce technical replicates, and four replicates were compared in pairs.

Overall study results and their limits: In all healthy donors, the variance in clone template counts between samples taken 2 to 3 weeks apart rose significantly as total template count increased. The beta-binomial model significantly reduced the number of clones called differentially abundant and the false-positive rate across all healthy-donor time intervals. The authors expected that over much longer intervals, such as months to years, biological variance in healthy repertoires might increase even further. Between technical replicates the binomial model flagged approximately 1.3 differentially abundant clones, whereas over roughly two weeks the binomial model flagged about 16.4 and over approximately 4 weeks 19 to 20.

No immune events such as infections were documented for the healthy donors during the collection period. Healthy-donor blood repertoires served as a training cohort to calibrate time-dependent variance in a beta-binomial model of T-cell clone differential abundance. The training cohort comprised roughly ten healthy donors, 3 female and 7 male. Donor ages ranged from roughly 25 to 65 years, with an average of about 40 years. Whole blood, obtained from a commercial supplier, was collected from each healthy donor at three time points spaced about 2 weeks apart. Genomic DNA was extracted from unsorted whole blood for immunosequencing.

This clonotype was obtained from a person aged 18 to 75 in good health. Recombination joined TRBV7-9 with TRBJ1-6; the D gene remains uncertain. Material for sequencing was blood. At the DNA level, the sequence is TGTGCCAGCAGCTTTGGCGCACCGAATTCACCCCTCCACTTT. This gives the protein CASSFGAPNSPLHF.